Each of the 18 T cell receptor beta chains below was sequenced from the same sample in a study of blood T cell repertoires in COVID-19. Produced via immunoSEQ multiplex PCR; TCRdb's table is partial and in-frame only. The table includes roughly 260,000 clones, around 87% detected once. Specimen: peripheral blood. The receptors derive from a woman aged 45-65 years with acute or convalescent COVID-19.

The CDR3 DNA reads as TGTGCCATCAGGCCCACGGGGACCAAAAACATTCAGTACTTC. Protein product: CAIRPTGTKNIQYF. The chain employs TRBV10-3 and TRBJ2-4, with a possible D match to TRBD2 (5 bases). The length of the CDR3 is 14 residues. V was cut by 6 bases and J by 2 bases, with 11 bases left in between. Germline V CDR1 and CDR2: ENHRY, SYGVKD.

The table lists this clone with a count of one. This chain connects TRBV6-5 to TRBJ1-5, with 7 bases lining up with TRBD1. In germline, CDR1 is MNHEY, CDR2 SVGAGI. The trim removed 6 bases at V and 4 bases at J, leaving 0 bases unmatched. The CDR3 length is 12 residues. The CDR3: CASRTGNQPQHF. The CDR3 DNA reads as TGTGCCAGCAGGACAGGGAATCAGCCCCAGCATTTT.

The chain is built from TRBV9 and TRBJ2-1; 11 bases are a match to TRBD1. Germline CDR1 SGDLS, CDR2 YYNGEE. The ends lost 4 bases at V and 6 bases at J; junction bases unmatched: 9. The CDR3 consists of 16 residues. The CDR3 spells CASSPRGQGALNEQFF. CDR3 DNA sequence: TGTGCCAGCAGCCCTCGAGGACAGGGGGCGCTCAATGAGCAGTTCTTC.

The gene calls are TRBV28 and TRBJ1-2; 7 bases are a match to TRBD1. The CDR3 is 12 amino acids. Germline CDR1 reads MDHEN; CDR2 reads SYDVKM. The V gene end was trimmed by 10 bases and the J gene end by 2 bases; junction bases not matched to a gene: 4. The CDR3 region has the DNA TGTGCCACCCAGGGGGTGAACTATGGCTACACCTTC. It is translated as CATQGVNYGYTF.

The J gene is TRBJ2-3, the V gene TRBV19; perhaps TRBD1 as D (6 bases). With 3 bases removed from V and 0 bases from J, the gap between germline ends came to 10 bases. The CDR3 is made up of 15 amino acids. Germline CDR1 and CDR2: LNHDA and SQIVND (reference sequence). The CDR3 reads CASSIDRTSTDTQYF. CDR3 nucleotides: TGTGCCAGTAGTATCGACAGGACGAGCACAGATACGCAGTATTTT.

The chain combines TRBV6-1 with TRBJ2-7; possibly TRBD2 for D (5 bases). Per germline, CDR1 MNHNS and CDR2 SASEGT. The ends were cut back, 1 base at V and 4 bases at J, with 8 bases in the middle. The CDR3 is 13 amino acids. In DNA, the CDR3 is TGTGCCAGCAGTGAAGAACTAGTTTACGAGCAGTACTTC. Encoded protein: CASSEELVYEQYF.

This chain links TRBV5-1 with TRBJ1-2; D may be TRBD1 (6 bases). Trimming pared 2 bases from V and 0 bases from J, leaving 11 bases between. CDR3 size: 15 residues. Germline values: CDR1 SGHRS, CDR2 YFSETQ. CDR3 region: CASSFRQAANYGYTF. Written as DNA, the CDR3 is TGCGCCAGCAGCTTCAGACAGGCGGCTAACTATGGCTACACCTTC.

This rearrangement joins TRBV18 to TRBJ1-6, with 8 nucleotides matching TRBD1. Per germline, CDR1 KGHSH and CDR2 LQKENI. Trimming cost V 3 bases and J 8 bases; bases outside gene matches: 6. The CDR3 consists of 15 residues. The CDR3 DNA sequence: TGTGCCAGCTCACCGCGACAGGGGCTGGATTCACCCCTCCACTTT. Its protein is CASSPRQGLDSPLHF.

The chain joins TRBV27 to TRBJ1-1, with D maybe TRBD1 (6 bases). Trimming took off 4 bases at V and 3 bases at J, with 21 bases between the two ends. The CDR3 consists of 17 residues. Germline CDR1 is MNHEY and CDR2 is SMNVEV (reference sequence). The CDR3 here is CASSSSAYTGPHTEAFF. DNA of the CDR3: TGTGCCAGCAGTTCGTCGGCGTATACAGGGCCTCACACTGAAGCTTTCTTT.

This chain joins TRBV9 and TRBJ1-2; 7 nucleotides match TRBD1. Per germline, CDR1 SGDLS and CDR2 YYNGEE. Unmatched junction bases numbered 7, after V lost 5 bases and J lost 0 bases. This CDR3 is 15 amino acids long. DNA of the CDR3: TGTGCCAGCAGTCGAACAGGGGAGGCTAACTATGGCTACACCTTC. It is translated as CASSRTGEANYGYTF.

This rearrangement joins TRBV4-1 to TRBJ2-2; 12 bases are shared with TRBD2. The CDR3 is 18 residues long. V was clipped by 1 base and J by 2 bases; unmatched bases: 5. Germline loops: CDR1 MGHRA, CDR2 YSYEKL. The CDR3 DNA follows: TGCGCCAGCAGCCAAGGCCGACTAGCGGGAGAAAACACCGGGGAGCTGTTTTTT. Amino acid sequence: CASSQGRLAGENTGELFF.

The chain joins TRBV5-1 to TRBJ2-7, with D possibly matching TRBD1 (7 bases). CDR1 and CDR2 (germline): SGHRS, YFSETQ. The length of the CDR3 is 14 residues. V was cut by 1 base and J by 4 bases, with 12 bases left in between. The DNA of the CDR3 is TGCGCCAGCAGCTTGAGTCAGGGGGGTTACGAGCAGTACTTC. Translated, it gives CASSLSQGGYEQYF.

The CDR3 coding sequence is TGTGCCAGCAGCGTAGTTGGTACGAGCGGGGCCTACAATGAGCAGTTCTTC. As protein: CASSVVGTSGAYNEQFF. The chain is built from TRBV9 and TRBJ2-1; 7 nucleotides agree with TRBD2. With 0 bases clipped from V and 2 bases from J, the junction kept 8 bases outside the gene matches. This CDR3 contains 17 residues. Germline assignment: CDR1 SGDLS and CDR2 YYNGEE.

The CDR3 DNA sequence: TGTGCCAGCAGCTTATATGGCGGGAGGGCCTACAATGAGCAGTTCTTC. This sequence encodes CASSLYGGRAYNEQFF. The chain recombines TRBV11-3 with TRBJ2-1, with TRBD2 matching over 9 bases. The CDR3 is 16 amino acids. Germline loops: CDR1 SGHNT, CDR2 YENEEA. Trimming took 2 bases from V and 2 from J; bases not matched to a gene: 4.

The V gene is TRBV29-1, the J gene TRBJ2-2; no definite D call. V shed 4 bases and J shed 5 bases, with 14 bases lying between them. The CDR3 runs to 14 residues. Germline values: CDR1 SQVTM, CDR2 ANQGSEA. The CDR3 region is CSVVPLSGTGELFF. CDR3 nucleotides: TGCAGCGTTGTCCCGTTATCGGGTACCGGGGAGCTGTTTTTT.

Here the CDR3 reads CASSRDRQNTGELFF. The CDR3 nucleotides read TGTGCCAGCAGCCGGGACAGGCAGAACACCGGGGAGCTGTTTTTT. This chain links TRBV5-5 with TRBJ2-2; 8 bases agree with TRBD1. The CDR3 contains 15 residues. In germline, CDR1 is SGHKS, CDR2 YYEKEE (reference sequence). V trimming: 4 bases; J trimming: 1 base; junction bases outside the gene matches: 3.

The gene calls are TRBV5-1 and TRBJ2-5; the match to TRBD2 covers 10 bases. Germline assignment: CDR1 SGHRS and CDR2 YFSETQ. The CDR3 loop spans 14 amino acids. After removal of 6 bases from V and 3 bases from J, the junction contained 5 bases not matched to a gene. CDR3 loop: CASTGTSAKETQYF. The CDR3 DNA reads TGCGCCAGCACCGGGACTAGCGCGAAAGAGACCCAGTACTTC. The full variable domain, in which reference TRBV5-1 and TRBJ2-5 provide the parts outside the CDR3, is KAGVTQTPRYLIKTRGQQVTLSCSPISGHRSVSWYQQTPGQGLQFLFEYFSETQRNKGNFPGRFSGRQFSNSRSEMNVSTLELGDSALYLCASTGTSAKETQYFGPGTRLLVL.

The chain uses TRBV3-1 (or the pseudogene TRBV3-2) and TRBJ1-5, with 10 bases fitting TRBD1. Trimming at V came to 1 base and at J to 2 bases, leaving 8 bases not matched to a gene. The CDR3 is 18 residues long. Germline V gene data show CDR1 as LGHDT and CDR2 as YNNKEL (reference sequence). The CDR3 loop is CASSQAPPGTGGNQPQHF. CDR3 in DNA: TGTGCCAGCAGCCAAGCCCCACCCGGGACAGGGGGCAATCAGCCCCAGCATTTT.